Given below is one T cell receptor (beta chain) in context. The sample contains more than one DNA sequence encoding this CDR3. The method was immunoSEQ multiplex PCR; TCRdb's version includes in-frame clones alone and lacks a portion of them. Of about 1.1 million clones listed, 77% are singletons. The sample is drawn from a study of shared clonotypes between healthy human individuals. The CDR3 has 13 residues. Germline assignment: CDR1 SGHRS and CDR2 YFSETQ. V gave up 4 bases and J gave up 2 bases, with 10 bases separating them. Sequencing was done on a sample of memory CD4+ T cells from PBMCs. Stated subset: CD45RA-negative fraction. The chain links TRBV5-1 to TRBJ2-7, with unresolved D. The clonotype comes from a man between 18 and 35 years old in good health. Some clones in this sample may be carry-over from other donors' samples. CDR3 sequence: CASSRQETYEQYF. The CDR3 DNA reads TGCGCCAGCAGCCGGCAGGAGACCTACGAGCAGTACTTC.